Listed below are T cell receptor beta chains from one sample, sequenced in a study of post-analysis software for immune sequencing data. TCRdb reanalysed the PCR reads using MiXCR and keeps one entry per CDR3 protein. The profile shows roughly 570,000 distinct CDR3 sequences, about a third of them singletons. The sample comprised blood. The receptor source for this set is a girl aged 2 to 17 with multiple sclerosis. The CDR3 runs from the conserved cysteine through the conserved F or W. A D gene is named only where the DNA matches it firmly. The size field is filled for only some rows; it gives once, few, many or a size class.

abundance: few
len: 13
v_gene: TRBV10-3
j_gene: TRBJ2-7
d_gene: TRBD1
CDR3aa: CAISQGDNYEQYF
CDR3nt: TGTGCCATCAGTCAGGGGGACAACTACGAGCAGTACTTC

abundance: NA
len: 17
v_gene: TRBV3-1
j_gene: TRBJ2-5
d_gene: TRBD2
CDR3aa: CASSQVPGLAGGRTQYF
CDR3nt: TGTGCCAGCAGCCAAGTCCCCGGACTAGCGGGGGGAAGAACCCAGTACTTC

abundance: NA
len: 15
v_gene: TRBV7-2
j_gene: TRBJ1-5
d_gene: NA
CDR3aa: CASSWTSLGNQPQHF
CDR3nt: TGTGCCAGCAGCTGGACCTCTCTGGGAAATCAGCCCCAGCATTTT

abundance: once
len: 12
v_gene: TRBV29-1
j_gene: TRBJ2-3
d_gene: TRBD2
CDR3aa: CSVGLAGRAQYF
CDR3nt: TGCAGCGTTGGACTAGCGGGGCGTGCGCAGTATTTT

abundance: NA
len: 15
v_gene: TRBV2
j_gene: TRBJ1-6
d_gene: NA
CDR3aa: CASSGPNSYNSPLHF
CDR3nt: TGTGCTAGCAGTGGACCCAACTCCTATAATTCACCCCTCCACTTT

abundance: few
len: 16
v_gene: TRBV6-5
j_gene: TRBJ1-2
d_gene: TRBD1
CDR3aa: CTSSQTGGAANYGYTF
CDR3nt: TGTACCAGCAGCCAAACAGGGGGAGCTGCTAACTATGGCTACACCTTC

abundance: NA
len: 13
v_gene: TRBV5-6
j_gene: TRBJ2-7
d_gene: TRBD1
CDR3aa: CASSSDRGEEQYF
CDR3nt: TGTGCCAGCAGCTCGGACAGGGGTGAGGAGCAGTACTTC

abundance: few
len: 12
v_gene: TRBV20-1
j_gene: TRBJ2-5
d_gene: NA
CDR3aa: CSCGPPEGTQYF
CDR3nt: TGCAGTTGTGGACCCCCCGAAGGGACCCAGTACTTC

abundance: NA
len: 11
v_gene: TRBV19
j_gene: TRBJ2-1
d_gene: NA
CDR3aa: CASTELNEQFF
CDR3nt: TGTGCCAGTACAGAACTCAATGAGCAGTTCTTC

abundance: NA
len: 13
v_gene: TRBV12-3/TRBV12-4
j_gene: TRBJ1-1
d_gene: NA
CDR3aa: CASGFEGLTEAFF
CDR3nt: TGTGCCAGCGGCTTCGAGGGCCTCACTGAAGCTTTCTTT

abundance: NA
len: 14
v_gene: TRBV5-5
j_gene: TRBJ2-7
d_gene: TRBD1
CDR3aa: CASRSGTGVDEQYF
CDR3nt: TGTGCCAGCAGGTCTGGGACAGGGGTCGACGAGCAGTACTTC